This is a list of T cell receptor beta chains from one sample in a study of T cell changes during pregnancy in multiple sclerosis. Generated by immunoSEQ multiplex PCR, the TCRdb table keeps only in-frame clones and is missing some. The table lists about 77,000 clones, about 91% of them singletons. The sample was peripheral blood, taken before pregnancy. The receptors were gathered from a female donor with multiple sclerosis, enrolled in a pregnancy study. Both conserved end residues are part of each CDR3. A D gene is named only where the DNA matches it firmly. Clone size is not always given. Where it is, it says once, few, many or a class for expanded clones.

>TRBV13|-|TRBJ1-2|-
CASRPRTESFNYGYTF
TGTGCCAGCAGACCCCGGACAGAGAGTTTTAACTATGGCTACACCTTC
>TRBV10-3|TRBD1|TRBJ1-1|-
CAITQGGNTEAFF
TGTGCCATCACCCAGGGGGGGAACACTGAAGCTTTCTTT
>TRBV11-2|TRBD1|TRBJ1-2|once
CASSLSGTGRGYTF
TGTGCCAGCAGCTTATCGGGGACAGGACGTGGCTACACCTTC
>TRBV7-8|-|TRBJ1-2|-
CASSLPAGALQTSNGYTF
TGTGCCAGCAGCTTACCCGCGGGTGCCCTACAGACAAGCAATGGCTACACCTTC
>TRBV2|TRBD2|TRBJ2-2|-
CASTGGRGTGELFF
TGTGCCAGCACGGGGGGGAGAGGCACCGGGGAGCTGTTTTTT
>TRBV5-1|-|TRBJ2-6|once
CASSLRVRPSFSGANVLTF
TGCGCCAGCAGCCTCCGAGTGCGGCCCTCTTTCTCTGGGGCCAACGTCCTGACTTTC
>TRBV5-8|-|TRBJ1-6|-
CASTQGRNSPLHF
TGTGCCAGCACCCAGGGGCGGAATTCACCCCTCCACTTT
>TRBV6-1|-|TRBJ1-2|-
CASSAGMLGNYGYTF
TGTGCCAGCAGTGCAGGAATGTTGGGTAACTATGGCTACACCTTC
>TRBV2|-|TRBJ2-7|-
CASSIGAGYEQYF
TGTGCCAGCAGTATAGGGGCCGGCTACGAGCAGTACTTC
>TRBV7-9|TRBD1|TRBJ1-2|-
CASSLAGGSGYTF
TGTGCCAGCAGCTTGGCAGGGGGAAGTGGCTACACCTTC
>TRBV7-3|-|TRBJ2-3|-
CASSPRGSLDTQYF
TGTGCCAGCAGCCCAAGGGGGTCGTTGGATACGCAGTATTTT
>TRBV19|-|TRBJ2-7|-
CASSIFGGPYEQYF
TGTGCCAGTAGTATTTTTGGCGGCCCCTACGAGCAGTACTTC
>TRBV7-2|TRBD1|TRBJ1-6|few
CASSLGQGDSSPLHF
TGTGCCAGCAGCTTGGGACAGGGTGATAGTTCACCCCTCCACTTT
>TRBV28|-|TRBJ2-3|-
CASSLGLHRQYF
TGTGCCAGCAGTTTGGGCCTTCATAGGCAGTATTTT
>TRBV4-3|-|TRBJ1-2|-
CASSLGLNYGYTF
TGCGCCAGCAGCCTTGGACTGAACTATGGCTACACCTTC
>TRBV4-1|TRBD1|TRBJ2-2|-
CASSRAGQGATGELFF
TGCGCCAGCAGCCGAGCCGGACAGGGGGCGACCGGGGAGCTGTTTTTT
>TRBV5-1|-|TRBJ1-1|-
CASSVGQNTEAFF
TGCGCCAGCAGCGTCGGACAGAACACTGAAGCTTTCTTT
>TRBV5-6|TRBD1|TRBJ1-2|-
CASSRDRGLRTYGYTF
TGTGCCAGCAGCCGGGACAGGGGGCTTCGTACCTATGGCTACACCTTC
>TRBV7-6|-|TRBJ1-2|-
CASSLGTEDQGYTF
TGTGCCAGCAGCTTAGGTACAGAAGATCAGGGCTACACCTTC
>TRBV2|-|TRBJ1-1|-
CASRVRSGLNTEAFF
TGTGCCAGCCGAGTGAGATCAGGCCTGAACACTGAAGCTTTCTTT
>TRBV5-8|TRBD1|TRBJ1-3|-
CASSLRTGRNTIYF
TGTGCCAGCAGCCTAAGGACAGGGCGAAACACCATATATTTT
>TRBV28|-|TRBJ2-3|-
CASSLAGGGGDTQYF
TGTGCCAGCAGTTTGGCTGGGGGCGGAGGAGATACGCAGTATTTT
>TRBV11-3|-|TRBJ2-3|once
CASSLGPGSDTQYF
TGTGCCAGCAGCTTAGGCCCGGGGTCAGATACGCAGTATTTT
>TRBV5-1|-|TRBJ2-7|-
CASSLSYGNYEQYF
TGCGCCAGCAGCTTGAGTTACGGGAACTACGAGCAGTACTTC
>TRBV30|TRBD1|TRBJ1-1|-
CAWSGHRGVNTEAFF
TGTGCCTGGAGTGGCCACAGGGGTGTAAACACTGAAGCTTTCTTT
>TRBV29-1|-|TRBJ1-3|-
CSVESLGNTIYF
TGCAGCGTTGAATCTCTGGGAAACACCATATATTTT
>TRBV6-5|-|TRBJ1-4|-
CASSSNRDGEKLFF
TGTGCCAGCAGTTCCAACAGGGACGGTGAAAAACTGTTTTTT
>TRBV14|-|TRBJ2-3|-
CASSQGRPLPDTQYF
TGTGCCAGCAGCCAAGGGAGGCCACTCCCAGATACGCAGTATTTT
>TRBV7-2|-|TRBJ1-1|-
CASSLQGSMNTEAFF
TGTGCCAGCAGCTTACAGGGATCTATGAACACTGAAGCTTTCTTT
>TRBV6-5|-|TRBJ1-2|-
CASSRDIYGYTF
TGTGCCAGCAGTCGGGACATCTATGGCTACACCTTC
>TRBV9|TRBD1|TRBJ1-5|once
CASSVDAGGSQPQHF
TGTGCCAGCAGCGTAGACGCAGGGGGCTCTCAGCCCCAGCATTTT
>TRBV6-6|TRBD2|TRBJ2-3|-
CATGSERGYTDTQYF
TGTGCCACCGGGAGTGAGCGGGGGTACACAGATACGCAGTATTTT
>TRBV6-6|-|TRBJ1-1|-
CASSTGGGTEAFF
TGTGCCAGCAGTACTGGGGGGGGGACCGAAGCTTTCTTT
>TRBV6-5|TRBD1|TRBJ2-7|-
CASSSRTGAEQYF
TGTGCCAGCAGTTCTCGGACAGGGGCCGAGCAGTACTTC
>TRBV10-3|-|TRBJ1-2|-
CAISESLGGNYGYTF
TGTGCCATCAGTGAGTCGTTAGGCGGGAACTATGGCTACACCTTC
>TRBV6-1|TRBD1|TRBJ2-7|-
CASSVGTGTSYEQYF
TGTGCCAGCAGTGTCGGGACAGGGACCTCCTACGAGCAGTACTTC
>TRBV5-3|TRBD2|TRBJ2-1|-
CARRIETSGGPSSYNEQFF
TGTGCCAGAAGGATCGAGACTAGCGGGGGGCCAAGCTCCTACAATGAGCAGTTCTTC
>TRBV9|-|TRBJ2-2|-
CASSAAPARLSGELFF
TGTGCCAGCAGCGCCGCGCCGGCCAGACTCTCCGGGGAGCTGTTTTTT
>TRBV29-1|TRBD1|TRBJ1-4|-
CSVARGTGSEKLFF
TGCAGCGTTGCTAGGGGGACAGGGTCAGAAAAACTGTTTTTT
>TRBV10-3|-|TRBJ2-7|once
CAISVPGTTYEQYF
TGTGCCATCAGTGTCCCCGGGACAACCTACGAGCAGTACTTC
>TRBV7-9|-|TRBJ1-2|-
CASSFHRSTGSYGYTF
TGTGCCAGCAGCTTTCATAGGTCGACGGGATCCTATGGCTACACCTTC
>TRBV7-9|TRBD1|TRBJ2-5|once
CASLQGDVKKTQYF
TGTGCCAGTTTACAGGGGGATGTGAAAAAGACCCAGTACTTC
>TRBV18|-|TRBJ2-5|once
CASSNSRRETQYF
TGTGCCAGCTCTAACTCTAGGAGGGAGACCCAGTACTTC
>TRBV29-1|TRBD2|TRBJ2-3|-
CSVVTSGGATDTQYF
TGCAGCGTTGTGACTAGCGGGGGGGCAACAGATACGCAGTATTTT
>TRBV9|-|TRBJ2-4|-
CASSGGHQGNIQYF
TGTGCCAGCAGCGGGGGACACCAGGGCAACATTCAGTACTTC
>TRBV9|TRBD2|TRBJ2-1|-
CASSSGGAPGNEQFF
TGTGCCAGCAGCAGCGGGGGGGCCCCGGGCAATGAGCAGTTCTTC
>TRBV7-2|TRBD2|TRBJ2-1|-
CASSSGLASYNEQFF
TGTGCCAGCAGCTCGGGACTAGCCTCCTACAATGAGCAGTTCTTC
>TRBV30|TRBD1|TRBJ1-2|-
CAWSPDRGHGYTF
TGTGCCTGGAGTCCGGACAGGGGGCACGGCTACACCTTC
>TRBV28|-|TRBJ1-1|-
CASRAIRDTNTEAFF
TGTGCCAGCAGGGCAATACGGGACACTAACACTGAAGCTTTCTTT
>TRBV5-1|-|TRBJ1-1|-
CASSLASGNTEAFF
TGCGCCAGCAGCTTGGCGTCCGGGAACACTGAAGCTTTCTTT
>TRBV29-1|-|TRBJ2-7|-
CSVGRAGRSEQYF
TGCAGCGTTGGCAGGGCGGGGCGGTCCGAGCAGTACTTC
>TRBV19|TRBD1|TRBJ1-5|-
CATSRGTGEQPQHF
TGTGCCACCAGCCGCGGGACAGGGGAACAGCCCCAGCATTTT
>TRBV2|-|TRBJ2-7|-
CASRTILGNSYEQYF
TGTGCCAGCAGGACAATACTCGGGAATTCCTACGAGCAGTACTTC
>TRBV25-1|TRBD2|TRBJ2-3|-
CASSEESWSGGADTQYF
TGTGCCAGCAGTGAAGAGAGCTGGAGCGGGGGGGCAGATACGCAGTATTTT